This TCR beta chain stems from a study of low-dose radiotherapy and immunotherapy resistance in tumors. About the study: Cohort 2 received 1 Gy per fraction every two weeks, totaling 13 Gy over 26 weeks. Each two-week cycle included intravenous cyclophosphamide 200 mg/m2, given one day before radiation and immunotherapy. Every two weeks patients got nivolumab 240 mg flat dose, plus ipilimumab 1 mg/kg every six weeks, intravenously.

Germline V gene data show CDR1 as SGHRS and CDR2 as YFSETQ. CDR3 length equals 15 residues. J was trimmed by 7 bases and V by 2 bases; bases with no gene match: 10. Both TCRalpha and TCRbeta chains were reverse transcribed with V-gene-specific primers. TCR amplification used 20 to 25 PCR cycles, a constant-region primer and a V-primer adapter. TCRdb reprocessed the reads with MiXCR, giving one entry per CDR3 protein. The table lists fewer than 90,000 distinct CDR3 sequences, around a third of them singletons. Noted time point: before trial treatment. This sequence joins TRBV5-1 and TRBJ2-7, with TRBD1 matching 9 bases. This material consisted of PBMCs, taken before treatment. The clonotype comes from a female donor with ovarian cancer. The CDR3 spells CASSFTSGQGGEQYF. CDR3 sequence (DNA): TGCGCCAGCAGCTTCACCTCGGGACAGGGTGGGGAGCAGTACTTC.